The 15 T cell receptor beta chains listed next were all sequenced from one sample in a study of T cell changes during pregnancy in multiple sclerosis. The data were produced by immunoSEQ multiplex PCR, yet TCRdb's version contains in-frame clones alone and is incomplete. The table has around 40,000 clones, approximately 92% seen once. The material sequenced was CD8+ T cells from peripheral blood mononuclear cells, taken in the third trimester of pregnancy. The receptors come from a female donor with multiple sclerosis, enrolled in a pregnancy study.

This sequence joins TRBV15 and TRBJ2-3; D is perhaps TRBD2 (6 bases). The germline CDR1 and CDR2 sequences are LNHNV and YYDKDF (reference sequence). Trimming left V 3 bases short and J 3 bases short, with 13 bases between. CDR3 size: 15 residues. The CDR3 here is CATSRDYSITDTQYF. The CDR3, as DNA: TGTGCCACCAGCAGGGACTACTCTATTACAGATACGCAGTATTTT.

V gene TRBV14 combines with J gene TRBJ1-1; D unresolved. Germline lookup yields CDR1 SGHDN and CDR2 FVKESK. This CDR3 spans 15 amino acids. Trimming left V 1 base short and J 1 base short, with 10 bases between. The CDR3 sequence is CASSQAQLGNTEAFF. In DNA, the CDR3 is TGTGCCAGCAGCCAAGCACAGCTCGGGAACACTGAAGCTTTCTTT.

This clone was detected once. The chain recombines TRBV7-9 with TRBJ2-1, with 11 bases fitting TRBD2. V shed 4 bases, J shed 2 bases, and the junction held 4 bases outside the gene matches. Per germline, CDR1 SEHNR and CDR2 FQNEAQ (reference sequence). This CDR3 region has 16 residues. The CDR3 sequence is CASSSLAGGPYNEQFF. The CDR3 DNA is TGTGCCAGCAGCTCATTAGCGGGAGGGCCCTACAATGAGCAGTTCTTC.

This rearrangement joins TRBV5-4 to TRBJ2-2; 9 bases map to TRBD1. J gave up 5 bases and V 4 bases, and 6 bases lay outside the gene matches. Germline lookup yields CDR1 SGHNT and CDR2 YYREEE (reference sequence). This CDR3 spans 15 amino acids. The CDR3 sequence: CASSRTGVDTGELFF. DNA for the CDR3: TGTGCCAGCAGCCGGACAGGGGTGGATACCGGGGAGCTGTTTTTT.

The chain couples TRBV14 to TRBJ2-7; D may be TRBD1 (6 bases). The V gene lost 4 bases and the J gene lost 4 bases, with 14 bases spanning the gap. CDR1 SGHDN and CDR2 FVKESK come from the germline V gene. The CDR3 runs to 14 residues. The DNA for the CDR3 is TGTGCCAGCAGCCTTATAGGACAGCTATACGAGCAGTACTTC. It translates to CASSLIGQLYEQYF.

This clone was seen at least ten times. The rearrangement joins TRBV15 to TRBJ2-1; 13 nucleotides match TRBD2. This CDR3 is 15 amino acids long. Germline V CDR1 and CDR2: LNHNV, YYDKDF (reference sequence). With V trimmed by 1 base and J by 6 bases, 0 bases remained unmatched. Here the CDR3 reads CATSRGTSGSNEQFF. In DNA, the CDR3 is TGTGCCACCAGCAGAGGGACTAGCGGGAGCAATGAGCAGTTCTTC.

The chain joins TRBV9 to TRBJ1-4, with TRBD1 as a possible D gene (5 bases). Germline V gene sequence: CDR1 SGDLS, CDR2 YYNGEE. With 3 bases removed from V and 6 bases from J, the gap between germline ends came to 12 bases. The CDR3 has 14 residues. CDR3 protein: CASSAGGVDEKLFF. DNA for the CDR3: TGTGCCAGCAGCGCGGGGGGGGTTGATGAAAAACTGTTTTTT. The full variable domain, with the rest looked up from reference TRBV9 and TRBJ1-4, is DSGVTQTPKHLITATGQRVTLRCSPRSGDLSVYWYQQSLDQGLQFLIQYYNGEERAKGNILERFSAQQFPDLHSELNLSSLELGDSALYFCASSAGGVDEKLFFGSGTQLSVL.

The chain employs TRBV6-5 and TRBJ1-4, with unresolved D. The V end lost 5 bases, the J end lost 7 bases, and 14 bases lay between the germline ends. The CDR3 runs 14 residues. The germline V gene encodes CDR1 MNHEY and CDR2 SVGAGI. This CDR3 reads CASSPLEGGEKLFF. CDR3 bases: TGTGCCAGCAGTCCCCTCGAGGGTGGTGAAAAACTGTTTTTT.

The rearrangement uses TRBV14 and TRBJ1-1; weak D call: TRBD1 (5 bases). Germline V lookup: CDR1 SGHDN, CDR2 FVKESK. CDR3 length: 15 amino acids. V was trimmed by 2 bases and J by 0 bases, leaving 10 bases between them. The CDR3 loop is CASSQFPGLNTEAFF. The CDR3 DNA reads as TGTGCCAGCAGCCAATTCCCAGGGCTGAACACTGAAGCTTTCTTT.

This clone showed up many times. The chain has TRBV6-5 and TRBJ2-7; tentative D call: TRBD2 (6 bases). Germline V gives CDR1 MNHEY, CDR2 SVGAGI. The V end was cut by 0 bases, the J end by 3 bases, with 9 bases between. The CDR3 has 14 amino acids. The CDR3 loop is CASSYSEGYYEQYF. The CDR3 DNA sequence: TGTGCCAGCAGTTACTCGGAGGGTTACTACGAGCAGTACTTC.

The V call is TRBV28, the J call TRBJ2-2; D is undetermined. Germline V gene lookup returns CDR1 MDHEN and CDR2 SYDVKM. The CDR3 consists of 16 residues. Trimming pared 2 bases from V and 2 bases from J, leaving 12 bases between. The CDR3 loop reads CASSLEDPGNTGELFF. CDR3 DNA sequence: TGTGCCAGCAGTTTAGAAGACCCAGGAAACACCGGGGAGCTGTTTTTT.

The J gene is TRBJ2-3, the V gene TRBV9, with 9 bases identical to TRBD2. CDR1 is SGDLS, CDR2 YYNGEE, per germline. The V gene end was trimmed by 4 bases and the J gene end by 4 bases; junction bases not matched to a gene: 7. CDR3 length: 15 amino acids. The CDR3 spells CASSKGTSRPDTQYF. The DNA for the CDR3 is TGTGCCAGCAGCAAAGGGACTAGCAGGCCAGATACGCAGTATTTT. Supplemented by reference TRBV9 and TRBJ2-3, the full variable domain reads DSGVTQTPKHLITATGQRVTLRCSPRSGDLSVYWYQQSLDQGLQFLIQYYNGEERAKGNILERFSAQQFPDLHSELNLSSLELGDSALYFCASSKGTSRPDTQYFGPGTRLTVL.

The gene calls are TRBV7-9 and TRBJ2-1; D might be TRBD2 (6 bases). Trimming left V 5 bases short and J 10 bases short, with 21 bases between. The germline V gene encodes CDR1 SEHNR and CDR2 FQNEAQ (reference sequence). This CDR3 contains 15 residues. The CDR3 DNA reads TGTGCCAGCAGCCCACCGGGACTGGACTCGGGGGAGCAGTTCTTC. It is translated as CASSPPGLDSGEQFF.

The chain employs TRBV4-2 and TRBJ2-3; 15 nucleotides line up with TRBD2. Trimming took 3 bases from V and 2 from J; bases not matched to a gene: 12. Germline CDR1 is LGHNA and CDR2 is YNFKEQ. CDR3 length: 20 amino acids. CDR3 in amino acids: CASSHPGLAGGPALTDTQYF. The CDR3, as DNA: TGTGCCAGCAGCCATCCCGGACTAGCGGGAGGGCCAGCTCTCACAGATACGCAGTATTTT.

V usage is TRBV13 and J usage is TRBJ2-2; a weak D match, TRBD2 (6 bases). Per the germline V gene, CDR1 is PRHDT and CDR2 is FYEKMQ (reference sequence). This CDR3 contains 15 residues. Deletions cut 3 bases from V and 4 bases from J, with 12 bases between. The CDR3 spells CASSLTGEVTGELFF. CDR3 coding DNA: TGTGCCAGCAGCTTGACGGGAGAGGTCACCGGGGAGCTGTTTTTT.